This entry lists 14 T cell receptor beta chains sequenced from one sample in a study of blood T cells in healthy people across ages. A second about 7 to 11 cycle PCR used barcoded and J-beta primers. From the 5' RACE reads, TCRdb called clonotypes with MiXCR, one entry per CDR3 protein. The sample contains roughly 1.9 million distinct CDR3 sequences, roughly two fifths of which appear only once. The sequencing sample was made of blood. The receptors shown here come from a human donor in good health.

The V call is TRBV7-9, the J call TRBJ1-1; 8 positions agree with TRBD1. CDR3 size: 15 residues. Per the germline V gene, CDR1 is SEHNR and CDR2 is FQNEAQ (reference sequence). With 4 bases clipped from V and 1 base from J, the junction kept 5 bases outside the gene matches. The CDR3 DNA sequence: TGTGCCAGCAGCTCCACGGACAGGGCGAACACTGAAGCTTTCTTT. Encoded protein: CASSSTDRANTEAFF.

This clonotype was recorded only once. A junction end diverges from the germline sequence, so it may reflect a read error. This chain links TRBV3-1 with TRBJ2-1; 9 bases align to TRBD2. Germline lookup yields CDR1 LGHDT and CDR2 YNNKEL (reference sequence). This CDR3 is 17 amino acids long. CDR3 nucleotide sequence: TGCGCCAGCAGCCAGGTAGCGGGGGCCGCTAAGCCCAATGAGCAGTTCTTC. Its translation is CASSQVAGAAKPNEQFF.

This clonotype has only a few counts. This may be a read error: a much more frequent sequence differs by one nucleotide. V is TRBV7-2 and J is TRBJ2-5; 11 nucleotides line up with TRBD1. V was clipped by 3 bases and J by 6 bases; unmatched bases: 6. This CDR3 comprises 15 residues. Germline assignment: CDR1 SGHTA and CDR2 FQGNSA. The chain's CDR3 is CTSSLGQGGSKTQYF. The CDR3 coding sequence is TGTACCAGCAGCTTGGGACAGGGGGGTTCGAAGACCCAGTACTTC. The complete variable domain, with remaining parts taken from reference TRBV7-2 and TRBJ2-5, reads GAGVSQSPSNKVTEKGKDVELRCDPISGHTALYWYRQSLGQGLEFLIYFQGNSAPDKSGLPSDRFSAERTGGSVSTLTIQRTQQEDSAVYLCTSSLGQGGSKTQYFGPGTRLLVL.

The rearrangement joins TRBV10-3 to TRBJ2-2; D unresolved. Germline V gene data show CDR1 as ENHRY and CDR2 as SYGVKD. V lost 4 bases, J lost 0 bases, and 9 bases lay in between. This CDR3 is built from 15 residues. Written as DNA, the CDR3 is TGTGCCATCAGTGGCTCTGCTTCGAACACCGGGGAGCTGTTTTTT. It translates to CAISGSASNTGELFF.

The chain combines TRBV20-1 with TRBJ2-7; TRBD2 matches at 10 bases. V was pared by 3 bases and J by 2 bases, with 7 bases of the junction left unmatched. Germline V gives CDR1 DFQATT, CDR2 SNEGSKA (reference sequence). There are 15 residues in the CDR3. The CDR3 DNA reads TGCAGTGCTAGGGCTACTAGCGGGGACACCTACGAGCAGTACTTC. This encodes CSARATSGDTYEQYF.

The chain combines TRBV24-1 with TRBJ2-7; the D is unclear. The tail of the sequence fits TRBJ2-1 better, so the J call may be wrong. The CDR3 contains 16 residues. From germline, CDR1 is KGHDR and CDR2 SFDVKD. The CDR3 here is CATSDNPGRSTTEQFF. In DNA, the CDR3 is TGTGCCACCAGTGATAATCCGGGCAGGAGCACTACGGAGCAGTTCTTC.

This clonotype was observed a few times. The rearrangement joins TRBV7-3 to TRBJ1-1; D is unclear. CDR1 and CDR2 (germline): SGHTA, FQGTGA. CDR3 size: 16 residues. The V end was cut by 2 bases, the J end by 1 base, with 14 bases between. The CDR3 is CASSLLARTENTEAFF. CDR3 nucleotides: TGTGCCAGCAGCTTACTCGCCCGGACGGAGAACACTGAAGCTTTCTTT.

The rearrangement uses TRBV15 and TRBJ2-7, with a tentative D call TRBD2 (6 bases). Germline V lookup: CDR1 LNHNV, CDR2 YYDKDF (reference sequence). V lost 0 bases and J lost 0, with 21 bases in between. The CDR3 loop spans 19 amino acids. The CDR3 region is CATSRDKMDSGVRSYEQYF. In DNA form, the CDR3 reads TGTGCCACCAGCAGAGATAAAATGGATTCGGGGGTGCGCTCCTACGAGCAGTACTTC.

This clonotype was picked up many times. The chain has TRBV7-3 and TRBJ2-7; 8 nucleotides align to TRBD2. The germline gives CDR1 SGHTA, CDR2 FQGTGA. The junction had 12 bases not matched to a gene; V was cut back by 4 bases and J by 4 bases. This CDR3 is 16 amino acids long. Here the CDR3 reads CASSSSGGGTVYEQYF. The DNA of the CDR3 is TGTGCCAGCAGCTCCTCCGGCGGGGGGACTGTTTACGAGCAGTACTTC.

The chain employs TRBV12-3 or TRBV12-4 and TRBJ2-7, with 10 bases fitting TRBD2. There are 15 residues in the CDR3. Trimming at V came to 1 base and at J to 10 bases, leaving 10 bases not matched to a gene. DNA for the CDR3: TGTGCCAGCAGTTTAGATAGCGGGGGGCTCGACGTCCAGTACTTC. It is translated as CASSLDSGGLDVQYF.

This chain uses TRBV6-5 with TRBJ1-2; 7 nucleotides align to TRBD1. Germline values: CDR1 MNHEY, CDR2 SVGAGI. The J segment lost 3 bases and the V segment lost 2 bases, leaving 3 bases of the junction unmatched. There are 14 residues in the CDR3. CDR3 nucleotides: TGTGCCAGCAGTTACGGACAGGTTTACTATGGCTACACCTTC. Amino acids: CASSYGQVYYGYTF.

In nucleotides, the CDR3 is TGCAGCGTTGCGGGACTAGTCCAAGAGACCCAGTACTTC. Protein sequence: CSVAGLVQETQYF. V is TRBV29-1 and J is TRBJ2-5, with 8 bases lining up with TRBD2. This CDR3 is built from 13 residues. Per the germline V gene, CDR1 is SQVTM and CDR2 is ANQGSEA. Unmatched junction bases numbered 2, after V lost 4 bases and J lost 1 base.

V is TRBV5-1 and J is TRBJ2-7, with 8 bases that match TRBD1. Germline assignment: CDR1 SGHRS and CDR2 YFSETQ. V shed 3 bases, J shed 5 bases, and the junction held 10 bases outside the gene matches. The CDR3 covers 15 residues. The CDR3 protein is CASSSWTGWADEQYF. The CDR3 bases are TGCGCCAGCAGCTCGTGGACAGGGTGGGCCGACGAGCAGTACTTC. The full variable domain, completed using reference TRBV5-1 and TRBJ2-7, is KAGVTQTPRYLIKTRGQQVTLSCSPISGHRSVSWYQQTPGQGLQFLFEYFSETQRNKGNFPGRFSGRQFSNSRSEMNVSTLELGDSALYLCASSSWTGWADEQYFGPGTRLTVT.

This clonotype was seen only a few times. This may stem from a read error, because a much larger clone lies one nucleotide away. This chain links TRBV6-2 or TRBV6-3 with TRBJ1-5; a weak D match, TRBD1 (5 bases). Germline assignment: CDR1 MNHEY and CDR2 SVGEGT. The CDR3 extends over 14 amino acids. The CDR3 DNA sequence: TGTGCCATCCGACAGCCAAATAGCAATCAGCCCCGGCATTTT. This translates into CAIRQPNSNQPRHF.